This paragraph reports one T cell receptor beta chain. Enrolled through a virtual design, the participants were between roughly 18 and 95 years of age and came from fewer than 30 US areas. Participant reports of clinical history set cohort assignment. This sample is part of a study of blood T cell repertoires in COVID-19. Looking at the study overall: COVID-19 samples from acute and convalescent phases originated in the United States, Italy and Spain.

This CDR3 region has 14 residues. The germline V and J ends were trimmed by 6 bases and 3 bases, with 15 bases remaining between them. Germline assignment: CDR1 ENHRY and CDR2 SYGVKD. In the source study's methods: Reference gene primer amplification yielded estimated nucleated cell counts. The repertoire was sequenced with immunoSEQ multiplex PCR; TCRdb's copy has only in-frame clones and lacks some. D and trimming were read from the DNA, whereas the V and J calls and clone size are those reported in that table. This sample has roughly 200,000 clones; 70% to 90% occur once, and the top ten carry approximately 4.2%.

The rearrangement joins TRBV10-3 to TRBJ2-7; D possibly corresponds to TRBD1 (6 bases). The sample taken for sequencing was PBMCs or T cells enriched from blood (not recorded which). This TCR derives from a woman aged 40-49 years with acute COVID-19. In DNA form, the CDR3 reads TGTGCCATCAGACCAACAGGGAACCGCTACGAGCAGTACTTC. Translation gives CAIRPTGNRYEQYF.